Below, 27 T cell receptor beta chains from the same sample are listed, as sequenced in a study of blood T cell repertoires in COVID-19. Some clones are missing from TCRdb's copy, which holds only in-frame ones; the method was immunoSEQ multiplex PCR. The repertoire holds around 180,000 clones, 70% to 85% seen once, with roughly 6.3% in the top ten. Sequencing was carried out using peripheral blood. All receptors derive from a human donor in a cohort sampled during active COVID-19.

This chain uses TRBV20-1 with TRBJ2-3, with D uncertain. Per germline, CDR1 DFQATT and CDR2 SNEGSKA (reference sequence). V dropped 6 bases and J dropped 3 bases, with 7 bases sitting between them. The CDR3 is made up of 11 amino acids. The DNA of the CDR3 is TGCAGTGCCATGAGTACAGATACGCAGTATTTT. Its translation is CSAMSTDTQYF.

V usage is TRBV5-4 and J usage is TRBJ2-2; a possible D gene is TRBD1 (5 bases). The CDR3 covers 12 residues. V shed 3 bases and J shed 9 bases, with 9 bases lying between them. Germline values: CDR1 SGHNT, CDR2 YYREEE (reference sequence). CDR3 bases: TGTGCCAGCAGCTCAAGGGGTCGGGAGCTGTTTTTT. It translates to CASSSRGRELFF.

The chain uses TRBV4-1 and TRBJ2-1; D not certain. Germline V CDR1 and CDR2: MGHRA, YSYEKL. This CDR3 region has 13 residues. V was clipped by 2 bases and J by 4 bases, with 6 bases between them. This CDR3 reads CASSQTVYNEQFF. The CDR3 coding sequence is TGCGCCAGCAGCCAAACAGTTTACAATGAGCAGTTCTTC.

This clone was recorded a few times. V gene TRBV5-1 combines with J gene TRBJ2-5; tentatively, D is TRBD1 (6 bases). Trimming left V 4 bases short and J 0 bases short, with 13 bases between. This CDR3 region has 15 residues. Germline V gene data show CDR1 as SGHRS and CDR2 as YFSETQ. CDR3 protein: CASSPLTGNQETQYF. DNA for the CDR3: TGCGCCAGCAGCCCCCTAACAGGGAACCAAGAGACCCAGTACTTC. Together with reference TRBV5-1 and TRBJ2-5, the CDR3 gives the full variable domain: KAGVTQTPRYLIKTRGQQVTLSCSPISGHRSVSWYQQTPGQGLQFLFEYFSETQRNKGNFPGRFSGRQFSNSRSEMNVSTLELGDSALYLCASSPLTGNQETQYFGPGTRLLVL.

About this clone itself: Germline and junction disagree at one end, which may indicate a read error. The chain combines TRBV5-1 with TRBJ2-7, with 8 bases aligning to TRBD1. This CDR3 is built from 14 residues. Germline-derived CDR1 and CDR2 are SGHRS and YFSETQ. The CDR3 DNA reads TGCGCCAGCAGCTTGCCCCAGGACAGGGCCCGCTGGGACTTC. Encoded protein: CASSLPQDRARWDF. The full variable domain, in which reference TRBV5-1 and TRBJ2-7 provide the parts outside the CDR3, is KAGVTQTPRYLIKTRGQQVTLSCSPISGHRSVSWYQQTPGQGLQFLFEYFSETQRNKGNFPGRFSGRQFSNSRSEMNVSTLELGDSALYLCASSLPQDRARWDFGPGTRLTVT.

This clone was seen just once. V and J are TRBV9 and TRBJ2-7; 8 nucleotides match TRBD1. The CDR3 consists of 16 residues. V gave up 0 bases and J gave up 6 bases; unmatched junction bases: 11. Germline V lookup: CDR1 SGDLS, CDR2 YYNGEE. CDR3: CASSVEPGQGKGEQYF. DNA of the CDR3: TGTGCCAGCAGCGTAGAGCCCGGACAGGGAAAGGGCGAGCAGTACTTC.

As DNA, the CDR3 is TGTGCCAGCAGAATGCTCCGGACAGCTAACACTGAAGCTTTCTTT. Encoded protein: CASRMLRTANTEAFF. This chain uses TRBV2 with TRBJ1-1; D may be TRBD1 (6 bases). The CDR3 runs to 15 residues. The germline V gene has CDR1 SNHLY and CDR2 FYNNEI. With 6 bases removed from V and 2 bases from J, the gap between germline ends came to 16 bases.

The V and J genes are TRBV12-5 and TRBJ2-3; a possible D gene is TRBD1 (7 bases). From germline, CDR1 is LGHNT and CDR2 FRNRAP. Trimming took 1 base from V and 0 from J, leaving 23 bases between them. The CDR3 loop spans 20 amino acids. CDR3 sequence: CASGLGGRLDRARSTDTQYF. The CDR3 DNA reads TGTGCTAGTGGTTTGGGGGGGAGACTAGACAGGGCGAGGAGCACAGATACGCAGTATTTT.

This chain uses TRBV5-1 with TRBJ1-2; 8 nucleotides match TRBD1. V was clipped by 0 bases and J by 6 bases; unmatched bases: 10. The CDR3 consists of 16 residues. CDR1 and CDR2 from the germline V gene are SGHRS and YFSETQ. CDR3 bases: TGCGCCAGCAGCTTGGCCGAGACAGGGGTGGTGGATGGCTACACCTTC. This codes for CASSLAETGVVDGYTF.

This chain joins TRBV18 and TRBJ1-6, with D possibly matching TRBD1 (5 bases). CDR3 length equals 20 residues. The germline CDR1 and CDR2 sequences are KGHSH and LQKENI. Deletions cut 6 bases from V and 0 bases from J, with 24 bases between. Here the CDR3 reads CASSPKASGGGFSYNSPLHF. CDR3 bases: TGTGCCAGCTCGCCCAAAGCGTCTGGGGGAGGCTTCTCCTATAATTCACCCCTCCACTTT.

This sequence joins TRBV3-1 (or the pseudogene TRBV3-2) and TRBJ1-2; D unresolved. The CDR3 consists of 13 residues. The germline gives CDR1 LGHDT, CDR2 YNNKEL (reference sequence). The V end lost 3 bases, the J end lost 8 bases, and 13 bases lay between the germline ends. The DNA of the CDR3 is TGTGCCAGCAGCCACTGGGAGGAGAAGGGCTACACCTTC. Amino acids: CASSHWEEKGYTF.

This clone was seen only once. The J gene is TRBJ2-2, the V gene TRBV5-6; TRBD2 agrees at 12 bases. V lost 5 bases, J lost 7 bases, and 12 bases stayed unmatched. In germline, CDR1 is SGHDT, CDR2 YYEEEE. The CDR3 runs 17 residues. The CDR3, as DNA: TGTGCCAGCAGTTCAACTAGCGGGGGGATCTCTCACGGGGAGCTGTTTTTT. It yields the protein CASSSTSGGISHGELFF.

The chain employs TRBV12-5 and TRBJ1-1, with TRBD1 matching over 10 bases. There are 16 residues in the CDR3. With V trimmed by 2 bases and J by 8 bases, 11 bases remained unmatched. The germline V gene has CDR1 LGHNT and CDR2 FRNRAP. CDR3 protein: CASGLYGTGDLEEAFF. CDR3 sequence (DNA): TGTGCTAGTGGTTTGTACGGGACAGGGGATCTCGAAGAAGCTTTCTTT.

This clone has just a few counts. CDR3 in DNA: TGTGCCAGCGCGAACAGGGGGCCCAATTCACCCCTCCACTTT. Translating it yields CASANRGPNSPLHF. The rearrangement uses TRBV6-5 and TRBJ1-6, with TRBD1 identical over 9 bases. The CDR3 runs 14 residues. The germline CDR1 and CDR2 sequences are MNHEY and SVGAGI. Germline trimming cut 8 bases from V and 7 bases from J; bases unmatched to any gene: 6.

The chain employs TRBV18 and TRBJ1-3; no firm D call. This CDR3 spans 15 amino acids. In germline, CDR1 is KGHSH, CDR2 LQKENI. V shed 3 bases and J shed 0 bases, with 9 bases lying between them. The chain's CDR3 is CASSPGRVSGNTIYF. DNA of the CDR3: TGTGCCAGCTCACCCGGGAGGGTCTCTGGAAACACCATATATTTT. Using reference TRBV18 and TRBJ1-3 for the parts outside the CDR3, the full variable domain is NAGVMQNPRHLVRRRGQEARLRCSPMKGHSHVYWYRQLPEEGLKFMVYLQKENIIDESGMPKERFSAEFPKEGPSILRIQQVVRGDSAAYFCASSPGRVSGNTIYFGEGSWLTVV.

The chain is built from TRBV2 and TRBJ2-7; 11 bases are a match to TRBD2. Germline assignment: CDR1 SNHLY and CDR2 FYNNEI. The V segment lost 5 bases and the J segment 1 base; nucleotides outside the gene matches: 4. The CDR3 extends over 15 amino acids. The CDR3 is CASSPSGGRSYEQYF. DNA for the CDR3: TGTGCCAGCAGTCCTAGCGGGGGGCGTTCCTACGAGCAGTACTTC.

The chain carries TRBV27 and TRBJ1-1; no clear D. CDR1 and CDR2 (germline): MNHEY, SMNVEV (reference sequence). The CDR3 covers 16 residues. The V end lost 0 bases, the J end lost 1 base, and 12 bases lay between the germline ends. CDR3 coding DNA: TGTGCCAGCAGTTTATCGTCTCCCTGGAGGAACACTGAAGCTTTCTTT. Its translation: CASSLSSPWRNTEAFF.

The V and J genes are TRBV3-1 (or the pseudogene TRBV3-2) and TRBJ1-2; D is perhaps TRBD1 (5 bases). This CDR3 contains 12 residues. The V gene's germline CDR1 is LGHDT and CDR2 YNNKEL (reference sequence). V gave up 4 bases and J gave up 7 bases, with 10 bases separating them. CDR3 protein: CASSLREGGYTF. DNA of the CDR3: TGTGCCAGCAGCCTCAGGGAGGGTGGCTACACCTTC.

This clone was observed a handful of times. The chain recombines TRBV18 with TRBJ2-1, with no clear D. Germline V gene sequence: CDR1 KGHSH, CDR2 LQKENI. Trimming took off 3 bases at V and 8 bases at J, with 8 bases between the two ends. The CDR3 has 12 amino acids. The CDR3 region has the DNA TGTGCCAGCTCACCCTCGGCGGATGAGCAGTTCTTC. It specifies CASSPSADEQFF.

This clone was observed a few times. The CDR3 coding sequence is TGTGCCAGCAGCTTTAATCTAGCGGGGGGCGAGCAGTACTTC. As protein: CASSFNLAGGEQYF. The chain recombines TRBV7-9 with TRBJ2-7; 11 nucleotides match TRBD2. The trim removed 3 bases at V and 6 bases at J, leaving 4 bases unmatched. This CDR3 region has 14 residues. The germline V gene has CDR1 SEHNR and CDR2 FQNEAQ (reference sequence).

In its sample, this clone was seen once. The chain is built from TRBV7-6 and TRBJ1-5; D is perhaps TRBD1 (6 bases). Trimming removed 1 base at V and 4 bases at J, with 14 bases between. Germline CDR1 and CDR2: SGHVS and FNYEAQ. The CDR3 is 16 residues long. The CDR3: CASSLDDRIRNQPQHF. As DNA, the CDR3 is TGTGCCAGCAGCTTAGATGACAGGATTCGAAATCAGCCCCAGCATTTT.

This sequence joins TRBV6-5 and TRBJ2-7; possible D gene TRBD1, 5 bases. This CDR3 contains 15 residues. The V end was cut by 7 bases, the J end by 2 bases, with 18 bases between. Germline CDR1 and CDR2: MNHEY and SVGAGI. CDR3 sequence (DNA): TGTGCCAGCAAGGTTCTGGACGAAGGGGCCTACGAGCAGTACTTC. It yields the protein CASKVLDEGAYEQYF.

This clone is a singleton in its sample. The chain recombines TRBV6-5 with TRBJ2-7; the D gene is possibly TRBD1 (5 bases). CDR3 size: 16 residues. CDR1 MNHEY and CDR2 SVGAGI come from the germline V gene. V gave up 2 bases and J gave up 0 bases, with 14 bases separating them. CDR3 DNA: TGTGCCAGCAGTTACACTCCCCAGGGTGGCTCCTACGAGCAGTACTTC. This codes for CASSYTPQGGSYEQYF.

The genes are TRBV9 and TRBJ2-1; 11 positions agree with TRBD2. V gave up 0 bases and J gave up 7 bases; unmatched junction bases: 3. Germline-derived CDR1 and CDR2 are SGDLS and YYNGEE. The CDR3 loop spans 15 amino acids. CDR3 amino acids: CASSVALAGVNEQFF. The CDR3 DNA reads as TGTGCCAGCAGCGTAGCACTAGCGGGGGTGAATGAGCAGTTCTTC.

The chain links TRBV6-5 to TRBJ2-1, with 15 positions matching TRBD2. Trimming cost V 2 bases and J 5 bases; bases outside gene matches: 1. CDR1 and CDR2 from the germline V gene are MNHEY and SVGAGI. This CDR3 contains 16 residues. The CDR3 sequence: CASSYGTSGGNNEQFF. Written as DNA, the CDR3 is TGTGCCAGCAGTTACGGGACTAGCGGGGGGAACAATGAGCAGTTCTTC.

V is TRBV6-5 and J is TRBJ2-4, with D hard to call. V dropped 0 bases and J dropped 5 bases, with 11 bases sitting between them. The germline gives CDR1 MNHEY, CDR2 SVGAGI. The CDR3 runs 15 residues. CDR3: CASSYSPGWENIQYF. As DNA, the CDR3 is TGTGCCAGCAGTTACTCTCCGGGTTGGGAAAACATTCAGTACTTC.

This sequence joins TRBV6-2 or TRBV6-3 and TRBJ1-5; the D gene is possibly TRBD1 (5 bases). CDR1 and CDR2 from the germline V gene are MNHEY and SVGEGT. This CDR3 is built from 16 residues. V was pared by 2 bases and J by 6 bases, with 17 bases between. CDR3 residues: CASSYPQAGYGQPQHF. The DNA for the CDR3 is TGTGCCAGCAGTTACCCGCAAGCAGGGTATGGTCAGCCCCAGCATTTT.